The 6 T cell receptor beta chains below come from one sample, sequenced in a study of blood T cell repertoires in COVID-19. Measured with immunoSEQ multiplex PCR; TCRdb has only the in-frame clones, and not every one. The table shows 310,000 or so clones, with 75% to 95% occurring only once. Sequencing was carried out using PBMCs or T cells enriched from blood (not recorded which). These receptors all stem from a woman between 25 and 40 years old who had recovered from COVID-19.

The chain combines TRBV18 with TRBJ2-7, with D perhaps matching TRBD2 (6 bases). Germline V gene lookup returns CDR1 KGHSH and CDR2 LQKENI. This CDR3 comprises 16 residues. Trimming shortened V by 3 bases and J by 1 base, and 16 bases separated the two germline ends. The CDR3 region is CASSPQPGALSYEQYF. The CDR3, as DNA: TGTGCCAGCTCACCCCAACCGGGAGCCCTATCCTACGAGCAGTACTTC.

The DNA of the CDR3 is TGTGCCAGCAGTTTAATTCGTCCAAGCTTGAACACTGAAGCTTTCTTT. Protein product: CASSLIRPSLNTEAFF. The chain joins TRBV27 to TRBJ1-1, with no clear D. The CDR3 consists of 16 residues. Per germline, CDR1 MNHEY and CDR2 SMNVEV (reference sequence). Trimming took off 2 bases at V and 0 bases at J, with 13 bases between the two ends.

This clone was seen only once. The chain uses TRBV5-1 and TRBJ2-7; TRBD1 agrees at 9 bases. Germline CDR1 and CDR2: SGHRS and YFSETQ. The CDR3 has 15 amino acids. Trimming removed 0 bases from V and 1 base from J; junction bases left unmatched: 2. The CDR3 DNA reads as TGCGCCAGCAGCTTGGGTGGACAGGGGTCCTACGAGCAGTACTTC. It yields the protein CASSLGGQGSYEQYF. The full variable domain, rest sourced from reference TRBV5-1 and TRBJ2-7, is KAGVTQTPRYLIKTRGQQVTLSCSPISGHRSVSWYQQTPGQGLQFLFEYFSETQRNKGNFPGRFSGRQFSNSRSEMNVSTLELGDSALYLCASSLGGQGSYEQYFGPGTRLTVT.

The chain has TRBV21-1 and TRBJ2-5; TRBD1, the D gene given by the table, was not confirmed from the DNA. TRBV21-1 corresponds to a pseudogene. The CDR3 extends over 15 amino acids. The CDR3 region has the DNA TGTGCCAGCAGCGCAAGGGACAGGCCCCAAGAGACCCAGTACTTC. This codes for CASSARDRPQETQYF.

The CDR3 reads CASSLNSEGTEAFF. The DNA for the CDR3 is TGTGCCAGCAGCTTAAACTCGGAGGGTACTGAAGCTTTCTTT. The chain has TRBV7-3 and TRBJ1-1; D gene uncertain. The V gene lost 1 base and the J gene lost 5 bases, with 11 bases spanning the gap. CDR3 length equals 14 residues. Germline assignment: CDR1 SGHTA and CDR2 FQGTGA.

The chain has TRBV5-1 and TRBJ1-2; TRBD1 aligns across 7 bases. From germline, CDR1 is SGHRS and CDR2 YFSETQ. With V trimmed by 1 base and J by 4 bases, 7 bases remained unmatched. The CDR3 has 15 amino acids. The CDR3 sequence: CASSLTTGAPYGYTF. CDR3 DNA: TGCGCCAGCAGCTTGACCACAGGGGCTCCCTATGGCTACACCTTC. The entire variable domain, with the rest obtained from reference TRBV5-1 and TRBJ1-2, is as follows: KAGVTQTPRYLIKTRGQQVTLSCSPISGHRSVSWYQQTPGQGLQFLFEYFSETQRNKGNFPGRFSGRQFSNSRSEMNVSTLELGDSALYLCASSLTTGAPYGYTFGSGTRLTVV.